The sequence of this T cell receptor (beta chain) was determined in a study of shared clonotypes between healthy human individuals. It was about 210 ng DNA, 33,000 or so T cell genomes, that sorted-subset replicate PCRs used. Produced via immunoSEQ multiplex PCR; TCRdb's table is partial and in-frame only. Here the sample spans more than 2,000,000 clones, roughly 92% being singletons. Turning to this clone: The antigen is undetermined.

Study-wide results and limits: Only blood was sampled; tissue repertoires likely differ. With a handful of donors compared, roughly 5% of naive CD4 clonotypes were shared.

CD4+ cells were split into CD45RA+ naive and CD45RA-negative memory subsets. The length of the CDR3 is 11 residues. The V gene's germline CDR1 is SEHNR and CDR2 FQNEAQ (reference sequence). The germline V and J ends were trimmed by 2 bases and 6 bases, with 5 bases remaining between them. The rearrangement joins TRBV7-9 to TRBJ2-7; D gene ambiguous. The source material was naive CD4+ T cells sorted from blood. The subset: CD45RA+ positively selected. This TCR derives from a man younger than 35 in good health. The CDR3 sequence is CASSLMREQYF. The CDR3 nucleotides read TGTGCCAGCAGCTTAATGCGCGAGCAGTACTTC.